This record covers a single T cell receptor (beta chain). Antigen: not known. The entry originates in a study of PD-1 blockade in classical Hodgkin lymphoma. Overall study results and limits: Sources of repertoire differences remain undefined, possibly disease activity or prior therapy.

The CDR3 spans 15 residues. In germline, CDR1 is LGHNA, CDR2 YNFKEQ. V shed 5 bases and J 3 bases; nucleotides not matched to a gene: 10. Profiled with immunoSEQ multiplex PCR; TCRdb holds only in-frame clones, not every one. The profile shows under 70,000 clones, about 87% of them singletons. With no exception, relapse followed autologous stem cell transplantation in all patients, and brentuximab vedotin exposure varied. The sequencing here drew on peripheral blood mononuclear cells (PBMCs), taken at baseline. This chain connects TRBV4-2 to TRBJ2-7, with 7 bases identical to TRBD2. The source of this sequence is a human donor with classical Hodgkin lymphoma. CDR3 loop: CASSFWGGRFYEQYF. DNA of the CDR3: TGTGCCAGCAGCTTTTGGGGGGGAAGATTCTACGAGCAGTACTTC.